Listed below are T cell receptor beta chains from one sample, sequenced in a study of blood T cell repertoires in COVID-19. Assay: immunoSEQ multiplex PCR; the TCRdb copy retains only in-frame clones and omits some. The repertoire consists of about 60,000 clones, with about 80% occurring once and the leading ten covering more than 9%. The sequencing input was peripheral blood. The receptors here all came from a human donor in a cohort sampled during active COVID-19. CDR3s include the opening cysteine and the closing phenylalanine or tryptophan.

V	J	CDR3
TRBV15	TRBJ1-5	CATSRGTGELNQPQHF
TRBV21-1	TRBJ1-3	CASSLKRGLRVWRSGNTIYF
TRBV28	TRBJ1-4	CASSSETAINEKLFF
TRBV7-9	TRBJ1-4	CASSLAGQLLLFF
TRBV11-2	TRBJ2-5	CASSSGLAGKETQYF
TRBV27	TRBJ2-7	CASSPSYEQYF
TRBV12-1	TRBJ1-1	CASSGTTPTGDGTEAFF
TRBV28	TRBJ2-6	CASSGRRANVLTF
TRBV2	TRBJ2-7	CASTRDRAYEQYF
TRBV2	TRBJ1-6	CASSGQGTDSPLHF
TRBV27	TRBJ2-2	CASSLSWRSGFRELFF
TRBV5-6	TRBJ2-1	CASSLEWSGLPYNEQFF
TRBV5-4	TRBJ2-7	CASSLAGAYYEQYF
TRBV4-2	TRBJ2-2	CASSQSPGTGGTGELFF
TRBV7-6	TRBJ2-7	CASSPRDSDYEQYF
TRBV6-1	TRBJ1-6	CASSEASDSSPLHF
TRBV28	TRBJ1-2	CASSPTPPRLNYGYTF
TRBV10-2	TRBJ1-5	CASSAQGVGAYNQPQHF
TRBV4-3	TRBJ2-1	CASASQRGGRFGEQFF
TRBV3-1/TRBV3-2	TRBJ2-1	CASSPTQLAGGLNEQFF
TRBV4-3	TRBJ1-5	CASSLNFGNSNQPQHF
TRBV5-6	TRBJ1-5	CASSYRDQPQHF
TRBV28	TRBJ1-1	CASSRRRGAEAFF